The rows below give T cell receptor beta chains drawn from one sample of a study of blood T cell repertoires in COVID-19. TCRdb's copy holds only in-frame clones and misses some; the assay was immunoSEQ multiplex PCR. Of 70,000 to 90,000 clones listed, around nine tenths are singletons. Sequencing used peripheral blood. These receptors all come from a man at least 80 years old with COVID-19, enrolled during active disease. Both conserved end residues are part of each CDR3. The D gene is left open where the match is weak. A row's size may be missing; if present it is once, few, many or a size class.

TGTGCCAGCAGCCAATCGAGGGTATATGGCTACACCTTC	CASSQSRVYGYTF	NA	NA	TRBV16	TRBJ1-2
TGCGCCAGCAGCTTGCCTTGGGACAGGGGGAGCGGCTACACCTTC	CASSLPWDRGSGYTF	NA	TRBD1	TRBV5-1	TRBJ1-2
TGTGCCAGCAGTTACATCAATGAGCAGTTCTTC	CASSYINEQFF	NA	NA	TRBV12-3/TRBV12-4	TRBJ2-1
TGTGCCAGCAGTTACGACCTAGCGGGGGAGACTAGCACAGATACGCAGTATTTT	CASSYDLAGETSTDTQYF	NA	TRBD2	TRBV6-2/TRBV6-3	TRBJ2-3
TGTGCCAGCAGCTTCGAATTGGCCCGGCCCCAGCATTTT	CASSFELARPQHF	few	NA	TRBV28	TRBJ1-5
TGCGCCAGCAGCTTGGCCGAGAGCACAGATACGCAGTATTTT	CASSLAESTDTQYF	NA	NA	TRBV5-1	TRBJ2-3
TGTGCCAGCAGCTGGAGACAGGGCCCGTACAATGAGCAGTTCTTC	CASSWRQGPYNEQFF	NA	TRBD1	TRBV5-5	TRBJ2-1
TGTGCCAGCATCACAGGGTATACGAACACTGAAGCTTTCTTT	CASITGYTNTEAFF	NA	NA	TRBV7-9	TRBJ1-1
TGTGCCAGCAGTGAGATAACAGCTTTCAATCAGCCCCAGCATTTT	CASSEITAFNQPQHF	NA	NA	TRBV2	TRBJ1-5
TGTGCCAGCAGCTTAGTAAGGGGCTCTGGAAACACCATATATTTT	CASSLVRGSGNTIYF	NA	NA	TRBV7-2	TRBJ1-3
TGCGCCAGCAGCCAAGAAGGCACAGGCTTATATGGCTACACCTTC	CASSQEGTGLYGYTF	once	NA	TRBV4-1	TRBJ1-2
TGTGCCAGTGAAATAGCGGGGTTGAACACCGGGGAGCTGTTTTTT	CASEIAGLNTGELFF	NA	TRBD2	TRBV19	TRBJ2-2
TGTGCCAGCAACCAGGGCAGCTATGGCTACACCTTC	CASNQGSYGYTF	once	NA	TRBV7-2	TRBJ1-2
TGTGCCATCAGTGAGGACTTATCTACCTACGAGCAGTACTTC	CAISEDLSTYEQYF	NA	NA	TRBV10-3	TRBJ2-7
TGCGCCAGCAGCCAAACAGGGAGCACCCAAGAGACCCAGTACTTC	CASSQTGSTQETQYF	NA	NA	TRBV4-1	TRBJ2-5
TGTGCCAGCAGCTTTAATTTCGAGCAGTACTTC	CASSFNFEQYF	NA	NA	TRBV7-9	TRBJ2-7
TGTGCCAGTAGTATAGATCACCAGGGAAGGAATCAGCCCCAGCATTTT	CASSIDHQGRNQPQHF	NA	NA	TRBV19	TRBJ1-5
TGTGCCAGCATCTCGGGGGGTAGGAACACTGAAGCTTTCTTT	CASISGGRNTEAFF	NA	NA	TRBV6-5	TRBJ1-1
TGTGCCAGCAGCCAAGATCGCGGCGAGCAGTACTTC	CASSQDRGEQYF	NA	NA	TRBV14	TRBJ2-7
TGTGCCAGCAGCTTAGCCGGTAGCTCCTACGAGCAGTACTTC	CASSLAGSSYEQYF	NA	NA	TRBV11-2	TRBJ2-7
TGTGCCAGCAGTGAAGGCAGGGGGGCCTATCAGCCCCAGCATTTT	CASSEGRGAYQPQHF	NA	TRBD1	TRBV6-1	TRBJ1-5
TGTGCCAGCAGCCCTACAGGGGGTTATGGCTACACCTTC	CASSPTGGYGYTF	NA	TRBD1	TRBV7-3	TRBJ1-2
TGTGCCAGCAGTTCTCCTAGCACGTTAGCAACTAATGAAAAACTGTTTTTT	CASSSPSTLATNEKLFF	NA	NA	TRBV28	TRBJ1-4
TGCAGTGCTAGTCGGAGGGGATCACCCTACGAGCAGTACTTC	CSASRRGSPYEQYF	NA	NA	TRBV20-1	TRBJ2-7
TGTGCCAGCTCACCCTCCTCGTCCTCCTACGAGCAGTACTTC	CASSPSSSSYEQYF	NA	NA	TRBV18	TRBJ2-7
TGTGCCATCAGTGCCGCGGGGCCCAGCGGAGAGACCCAGTACTTC	CAISAAGPSGETQYF	NA	NA	TRBV10-3	TRBJ2-5
TGTGCCAGTAGTTCGGGCCTGGGGAGCTACGAGCAGTACTTC	CASSSGLGSYEQYF	NA	NA	TRBV19	TRBJ2-7
TGTGCCAGCAGCTTTGCGGGGGGCTCCGCGGAGACCCAGTACTTC	CASSFAGGSAETQYF	NA	TRBD2	TRBV7-2	TRBJ2-5
TGTGCCATCAGTGAAGGGACAGGGTCTAACACCGGGGAGCTGTTTTTT	CAISEGTGSNTGELFF	NA	TRBD1	TRBV10-3	TRBJ2-2
TGTGCCAGCAGCTTAGAGGGGATTGGACGCTATGGCTACACCTTC	CASSLEGIGRYGYTF	NA	NA	TRBV7-2	TRBJ1-2
TGTGCCAGCAGCCGGACAGGGGCTATGGTTGGAACCTTC	CASSRTGAMVGTF	NA	TRBD1	TRBV5-6	TRBJ1-2
TGTGCCACCCGGGAGGGTAACGGGGCCGGGGAGCTGTTTTTT	CATREGNGAGELFF	NA	TRBD2	TRBV19	TRBJ2-2
TGTGCCAGCAGCCCCGGTGGCAGGGGTAACTATGGCTACACCTTC	CASSPGGRGNYGYTF	few	NA	TRBV11-2	TRBJ1-2
TGTGCCAGCAGCTTGGACAGGGGGGGTGCCCTGAACACTGAAGCTTTCTTT	CASSLDRGGALNTEAFF	NA	TRBD1	TRBV5-6	TRBJ1-1
TGTGCCAGCAGCAAAGAGAGCTCGGACTTCCAAAGCTCCTACGAGCAGTACTTC	CASSKESSDFQSSYEQYF	NA	NA	TRBV21-1	TRBJ2-7
TGTGCCAGCTCATCTTCGGGACAGGGGATTGGGAATTCACCCCTCCACTTT	CASSSSGQGIGNSPLHF	NA	TRBD1	TRBV18	TRBJ1-6
TGTGCCAGCTCGCCGACAGTTGTGTACGAGCAGTACTTC	CASSPTVVYEQYF	NA	NA	TRBV18	TRBJ2-7
TGTGCCAGCAGTTCCTATGGACTAGAGCAGTTCTTC	CASSSYGLEQFF	NA	NA	TRBV6-5	TRBJ2-1
TGTGCCAGCAGCCCCCGGACAGGGTCCGCTTTCTTT	CASSPRTGSAFF	NA	TRBD1	TRBV5-6	TRBJ1-1
TGTGCCAGCAGCTTGGATGCAGGCGATAACTATGGCTACACCTTC	CASSLDAGDNYGYTF	NA	NA	TRBV5-4	TRBJ1-2
TGCGCCAGCAGCCGGGACAGACAAGAGACCCAGTACTTC	CASSRDRQETQYF	NA	TRBD1	TRBV5-1	TRBJ2-5
TGTGCCATCAGTGGGGGACAGGGGGCTATTACAGATACGCAGTATTTT	CAISGGQGAITDTQYF	NA	TRBD1	TRBV10-3	TRBJ2-3
TGCGCCAGCAGCCTACAGGGGGACCAGCCCCAGCATTTT	CASSLQGDQPQHF	NA	TRBD1	TRBV4-1	TRBJ1-5
TGCGCCAGCCGAACCGGACAGGGCAACTATTCACCCCTCCACTTT	CASRTGQGNYSPLHF	NA	TRBD1	TRBV5-1	TRBJ1-6
TGTGCCAGCACCTACTCACTTATCAGGGGTCGGGCTGGCTACACCTTC	CASTYSLIRGRAGYTF	once	NA	TRBV5-4	TRBJ1-2
TGTGCCAGCAGTGCCACTCGGACAGTACGGGGCAATCAGCCCCAGCATTTT	CASSATRTVRGNQPQHF	NA	NA	TRBV6-1	TRBJ1-5
TGTGCCAGCAACCAAGGGGGTGCCTACGAGCAGTACTTC	CASNQGGAYEQYF	NA	NA	TRBV28	TRBJ2-7
TGTGCCAGTAGTATCCAGGGAGGGGGCTATAATTCACCCCTCCACTTT	CASSIQGGGYNSPLHF	NA	NA	TRBV19	TRBJ1-6
TGCGCCAGCAGCCGAGAAATTCTAGCGGGATACGAGCAGTACTTC	CASSREILAGYEQYF	NA	TRBD2	TRBV4-1	TRBJ2-7
TGTGCCAGCAGCCAGCCCTCACGAGGTCCCCTAGGTAACATTGAAGCTTTCTTT	CASSQPSRGPLGNIEAFF	few	NA	TRBV4-2	TRBJ1-1
TGTGCCAGCTCCCAACGACAGTACTATGGCTACACCTTC	CASSQRQYYGYTF	NA	NA	TRBV19	TRBJ1-2